This T cell receptor beta chain was sequenced in a study of T-cell memory formation after mild COVID-19. There are a few counts of this clonotype. The antigen remains unidentified. Study-level points and caveats: Clones that contracted clustered mainly in CM and EM if CD4+ and in EMRA if CD8+.

J gave up 0 bases and V 2 bases, and 2 bases lay outside the gene matches. The germline V gene has CDR1 SQVTM and CDR2 ANQGSEA. The CDR3 is made up of 14 amino acids. MiXCR was run by TCRdb on the 5' RACE reads, yielding one entry per CDR3 protein. The sample carries under 400,000 distinct CDR3 sequences, around 27% recorded once. Material: PBMCs or a T cell subset sorted from them (not recorded which). The chain combines TRBV29-1 with TRBJ2-3, with 7 bases aligning to TRBD1. The receptor was isolated from an adult woman who had mild COVID-19 (a few samples of this study predate the infection). Cell type and time point are not known. CDR3 DNA: TGCAGCGTTGAACCGGGACAGAGCACAGATACGCAGTATTTT. Amino acids: CSVEPGQSTDTQYF.